This TCR beta chain emerged from a study of radiation and T cells in renal cell carcinoma. Findings and limits, study-wide: Without pretreatment biopsies, baseline tumor clonotype presence was undetermined.

Comment on this clone: The antigen is not known.

Using immunoSEQ multiplex PCR, the repertoire was profiled, and TCRdb retains in-frame clones only, with some absent. The sample carries 80,000 or so clones, 89% recorded once. Trimming took off 0 bases at V and 1 base at J, with 4 bases between the two ends. Germline V gene sequence: CDR1 SGHDT, CDR2 YYEEEE. CDR3 length: 13 amino acids. Time point described: blood 4 weeks post-SBRT, at nephrectomy. Sample treatment: 15 Gy SBRT to primary tumor, nephrectomy 4 weeks later. Nephrectomy followed 15 Gy stereotactic body radiation by 4 weeks. The tumor was a clear cell renal cell carcinoma. This receptor was obtained from a woman in her seventies with renal cell carcinoma. The chain recombines TRBV5-6 with TRBJ1-1; D unresolved. The sequenced sample was blood, obtained from a patient whose treatment included radiotherapy and nephrectomy. The CDR3: CASSLGWNTEAFF. The CDR3 DNA reads TGTGCCAGCAGCTTGGGGTGGAACACTGAAGCTTTCTTT.